The clone carrying this T cell receptor (beta chain) has just a few counts. This sample was included in a study of blood T cell repertoires in COVID-19. On the study more broadly: Acute and convalescent COVID-19 specimens originated in the United States, Italy and Spain.

Trimming took 0 bases from V and 4 from J; bases not matched to a gene: 11. The CDR3 loop spans 17 amino acids. The germline CDR1 and CDR2 sequences are SGHRS and YFSETQ. Some clones are missing from TCRdb's copy, which holds only in-frame ones; the method was immunoSEQ multiplex PCR. Among 200,000 to 300,000 clones listed, over 70% were seen once. The origin of this receptor is a woman between 40 and 55 years old who had recovered from COVID-19. This sequence joins TRBV5-1 and TRBJ1-1, with 8 bases matching TRBD1. Sequencing input: peripheral blood. CDR3 DNA sequence: TGCGCCAGCAGCTTGGCCCTGGCTGCAGGGGGCCCCACTGAAGCTTTCTTT. It yields the protein CASSLALAAGGPTEAFF.